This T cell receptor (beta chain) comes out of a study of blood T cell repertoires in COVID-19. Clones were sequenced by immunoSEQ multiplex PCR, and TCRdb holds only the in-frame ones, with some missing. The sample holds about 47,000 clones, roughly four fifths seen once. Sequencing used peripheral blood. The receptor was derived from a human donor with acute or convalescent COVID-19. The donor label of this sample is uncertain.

The CDR3 sequence is CASSLEGETYNEQFF. The CDR3 DNA reads as TGTGCCAGCAGCTTAGAAGGGGAAACCTACAATGAGCAGTTCTTC. This sequence joins TRBV11-2 and TRBJ2-1; D possibly corresponds to TRBD1 (5 bases). Germline lookup yields CDR1 SGHAT and CDR2 FQNNGV. This CDR3 has 15 residues. Trimming took off 0 bases at V and 2 bases at J, with 8 bases between the two ends.